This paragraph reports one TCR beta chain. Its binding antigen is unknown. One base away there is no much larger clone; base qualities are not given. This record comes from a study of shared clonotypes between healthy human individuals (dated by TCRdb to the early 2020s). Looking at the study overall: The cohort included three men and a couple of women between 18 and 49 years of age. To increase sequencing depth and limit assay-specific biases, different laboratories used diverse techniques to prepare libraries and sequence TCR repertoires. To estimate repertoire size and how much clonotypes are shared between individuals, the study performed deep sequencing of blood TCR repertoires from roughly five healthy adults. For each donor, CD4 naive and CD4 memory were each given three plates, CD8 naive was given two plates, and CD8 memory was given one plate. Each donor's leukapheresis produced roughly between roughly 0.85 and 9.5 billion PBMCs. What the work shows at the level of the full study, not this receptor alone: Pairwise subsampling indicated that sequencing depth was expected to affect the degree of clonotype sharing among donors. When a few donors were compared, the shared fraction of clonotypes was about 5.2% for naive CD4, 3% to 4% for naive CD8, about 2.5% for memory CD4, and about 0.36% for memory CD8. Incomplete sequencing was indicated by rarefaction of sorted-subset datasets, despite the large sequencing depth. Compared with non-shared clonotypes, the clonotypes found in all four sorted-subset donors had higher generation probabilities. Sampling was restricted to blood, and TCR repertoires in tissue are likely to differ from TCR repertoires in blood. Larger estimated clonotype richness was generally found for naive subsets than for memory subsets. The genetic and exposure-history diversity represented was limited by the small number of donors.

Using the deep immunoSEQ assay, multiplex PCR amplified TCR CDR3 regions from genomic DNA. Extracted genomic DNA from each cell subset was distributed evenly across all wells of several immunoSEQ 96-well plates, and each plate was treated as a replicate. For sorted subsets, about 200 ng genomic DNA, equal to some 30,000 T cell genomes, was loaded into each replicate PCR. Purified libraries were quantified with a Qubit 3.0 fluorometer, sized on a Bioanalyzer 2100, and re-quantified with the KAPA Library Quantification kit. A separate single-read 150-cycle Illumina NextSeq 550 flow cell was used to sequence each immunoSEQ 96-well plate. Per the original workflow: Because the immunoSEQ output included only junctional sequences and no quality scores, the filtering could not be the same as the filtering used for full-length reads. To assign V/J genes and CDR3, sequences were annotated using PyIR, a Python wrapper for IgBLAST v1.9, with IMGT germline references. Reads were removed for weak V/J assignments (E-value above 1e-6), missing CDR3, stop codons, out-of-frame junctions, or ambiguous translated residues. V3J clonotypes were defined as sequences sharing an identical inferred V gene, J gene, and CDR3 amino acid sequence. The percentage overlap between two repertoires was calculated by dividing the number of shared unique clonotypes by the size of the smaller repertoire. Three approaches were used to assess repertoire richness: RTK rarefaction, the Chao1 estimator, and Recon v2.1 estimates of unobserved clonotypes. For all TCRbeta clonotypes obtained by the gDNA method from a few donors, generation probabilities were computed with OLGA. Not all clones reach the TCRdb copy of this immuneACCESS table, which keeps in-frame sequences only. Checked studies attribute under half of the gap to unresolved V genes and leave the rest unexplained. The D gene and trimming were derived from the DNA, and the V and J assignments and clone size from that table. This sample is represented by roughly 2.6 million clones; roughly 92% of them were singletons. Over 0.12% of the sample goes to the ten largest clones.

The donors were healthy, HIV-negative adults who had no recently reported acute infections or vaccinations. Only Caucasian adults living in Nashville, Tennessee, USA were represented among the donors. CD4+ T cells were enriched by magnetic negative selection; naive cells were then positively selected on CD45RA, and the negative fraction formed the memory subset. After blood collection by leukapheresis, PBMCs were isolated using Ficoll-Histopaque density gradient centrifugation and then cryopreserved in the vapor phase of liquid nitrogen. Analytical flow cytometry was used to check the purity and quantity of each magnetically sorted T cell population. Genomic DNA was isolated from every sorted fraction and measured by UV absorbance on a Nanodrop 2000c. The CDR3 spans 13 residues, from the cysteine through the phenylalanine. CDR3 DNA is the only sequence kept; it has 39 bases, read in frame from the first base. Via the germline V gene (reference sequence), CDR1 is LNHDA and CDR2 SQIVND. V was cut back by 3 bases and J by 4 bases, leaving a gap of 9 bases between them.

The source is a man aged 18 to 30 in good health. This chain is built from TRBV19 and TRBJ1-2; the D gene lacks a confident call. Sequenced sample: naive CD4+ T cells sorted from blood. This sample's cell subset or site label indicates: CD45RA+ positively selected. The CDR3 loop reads CASSIGGFYGYTF. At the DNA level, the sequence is TGTGCCAGTAGTATCGGAGGATTCTATGGCTACACCTTC.